This is a list of T cell receptor beta chains from one sample in a study of siplizumab effects on memory and regulatory T cells. Sequencing used immunoSEQ multiplex PCR; TCRdb keeps in-frame clones, though not all of them. This table holds approximately 120,000 clones, roughly nine tenths found once. Sequencing was performed on Tregs sorted from blood. These receptors were obtained from a human donor in good health. CDR3s include the opening cysteine and the closing phenylalanine or tryptophan. The D gene is left open where the match is weak. Size tells how often a clone was seen (once, few, many) or the class of an expanded clone, and some rows leave it out.

j_call d_call clone_size v_call cdr3_nt cdr3_aa
TRBJ2-7 NA NA TRBV6-1 TGTGCCAGCAGTGCCTACTCCTACGAGCAGTACTTC CASSAYSYEQYF
TRBJ2-3 NA NA TRBV5-1 TGCGCCAGCAGCTTGAGCACTAGCACAGATACGCAGTATTTT CASSLSTSTDTQYF
TRBJ2-2 NA NA TRBV11-2 TGTGCCAGCAGCTTAGGTGGCAGGCCCTCGAACACCGGGGAGCTGTTTTTT CASSLGGRPSNTGELFF
TRBJ1-1 NA NA TRBV18 TGTGCCAGCTCACCCTTGCCCACTACTGAAGCTTTCTTT CASSPLPTTEAFF
TRBJ1-5 NA NA TRBV6-5 TGTGCCAGCAGTTACTCGAGTAATCAGCCCCAGCATTTT CASSYSSNQPQHF
TRBJ2-1 NA NA TRBV7-2 TGTGCCAGCAGCTTAAGAGGCAGGGGCTCCTACAATGAGCAGTTCTTC CASSLRGRGSYNEQFF
TRBJ2-1 NA NA TRBV7-9 TGTGCCAGCAGCCTCGGGACCATGGGAAGTGAGCAGTTCTTC CASSLGTMGSEQFF
TRBJ2-1 TRBD2 NA TRBV2 TGTGCCAGCAGTAATGGGCAGCGGGGGGACAATGAGCAGTTCTTC CASSNGQRGDNEQFF
TRBJ2-3 NA once TRBV11-2 TGTGCCAGCAGACCACAGGGCGTAGATACGCAGTATTTT CASRPQGVDTQYF
TRBJ2-1 TRBD1 NA TRBV9 TGTGCCAGCAGCCCCCGGGACAGGGGATACAATGAGCAGTTCTTC CASSPRDRGYNEQFF
TRBJ2-1 NA NA TRBV5-1 TGCGCCAGCAGCTCTGACTATCCCCTCAATGAGCAGTTCTTC CASSSDYPLNEQFF
TRBJ1-1 NA NA TRBV6-5 TGTGCCAGCAGTTACGTCGGGACACCGATGAACACTGAAGCTTTCTTT CASSYVGTPMNTEAFF